The rows below give T cell receptor beta chains drawn from one sample of a study of blood T cell repertoires in COVID-19. TCRdb keeps only in-frame clones here, not all; method: immunoSEQ multiplex PCR. This sample yields tens of thousands of clones, of which 86% are seen a single time; under 3.5% belongs to the top ten. Sequences were obtained from peripheral blood. The receptor source for this set is an elderly man with acute or convalescent COVID-19. The CDR3 runs from the conserved cysteine through the conserved F or W. D genes are given only for firm matches. Size is stated for part of the rows, as once, few or many counts, or as a class when the clone is expanded.

J: TRBJ2-7
V: TRBV9
D: TRBD1
size: -
CDR3: CASSLGQVLSYEQYF
DNA: TGTGCCAGCAGCCTGGGACAGGTCCTCTCCTACGAGCAGTACTTC

J: TRBJ1-1
V: TRBV5-5
D: TRBD1
size: few
CDR3: CASSWDSQNTEAFF
DNA: TGTGCCAGCAGCTGGGACAGTCAGAACACTGAAGCTTTCTTT

J: TRBJ2-2
V: TRBV3-1/TRBV3-2
D: TRBD2
size: -
CDR3: CASSLGLAGGLNTGELFF
DNA: TGTGCCAGCAGCCTAGGACTAGCGGGGGGCCTGAACACCGGGGAGCTGTTTTTT

J: TRBJ1-4
V: TRBV7-2
D: TRBD1
size: -
CDR3: CASSSRGGTGFEKLFF
DNA: TGTGCCAGCAGCTCTCGAGGGGGGACAGGCTTTGAAAAACTGTTTTTT

J: TRBJ2-2
V: TRBV6-5
D: TRBD1
size: -
CDR3: CASLGTGWAGELFF
DNA: TGTGCCAGCCTCGGGACAGGGTGGGCCGGGGAGCTGTTTTTT

J: TRBJ2-3
V: TRBV29-1
D: TRBD1
size: -
CDR3: CSGRGHTDTQYF
DNA: TGCAGCGGTAGGGGGCACACAGATACGCAGTATTTT

J: TRBJ2-3
V: TRBV5-6
D: TRBD1
size: -
CDR3: CASSLQGARTDTQYF
DNA: TGTGCCAGCAGCTTACAGGGGGCAAGGACAGATACGCAGTATTTT

J: TRBJ2-1
V: TRBV7-3
D: TRBD2
size: -
CDR3: CASSLTSAGGYEQFF
DNA: TGTGCCAGCAGCTTAACATCAGCGGGGGGGTATGAGCAGTTCTTC

J: TRBJ2-1
V: TRBV11-2
D: TRBD2
size: once
CDR3: CASSRSGVYNEQFF
DNA: TGTGCCAGCAGCCGTAGCGGGGTCTACAATGAGCAGTTCTTC

J: TRBJ1-1
V: TRBV11-2
D: -
size: -
CDR3: CASSSSLGGVQQF
DNA: TGTGCCAGCAGTTCCTCATTGGGGGGGGTACAGCAGTTT

J: TRBJ1-1
V: TRBV19
D: TRBD1
size: -
CDR3: CASSIGQGVRNTEAFF
DNA: TGTGCCAGTAGTATTGGGCAGGGGGTAAGGAACACTGAAGCTTTCTTT

J: TRBJ1-1
V: TRBV5-1
D: -
size: -
CDR3: CASSLGSARGTEAFF
DNA: TGCGCCAGCAGCTTGGGATCAGCCCGGGGCACTGAAGCTTTCTTT

J: TRBJ1-5
V: TRBV1
D: -
size: -
CDR3: CTSSQDGRDYSNQPQHF
DNA: TGCACCAGCAGCCAAGACGGCAGGGACTATAGCAATCAGCCCCAGCATTTT

J: TRBJ1-2
V: TRBV19
D: -
size: -
CDR3: CASSIRNYGYTF
DNA: TGTGCCAGTAGTATTAGAAACTATGGCTACACCTTC

J: TRBJ2-5
V: TRBV19
D: -
size: -
CDR3: CASSEDSVAPFLATQYF
DNA: TGTGCCAGTAGTGAGGATAGCGTGGCCCCCTTTTTGGCGACCCAGTACTTC

J: TRBJ1-1
V: TRBV9
D: TRBD1
size: -
CDR3: CASSVVTGGTTEAFF
DNA: TGTGCCAGCAGCGTAGTCACAGGGGGTACCACTGAAGCTTTCTTT

J: TRBJ2-3
V: TRBV7-9
D: -
size: -
CDR3: CASSFPQGKSDTDTQYF
DNA: TGTGCCAGCAGCTTCCCACAGGGAAAGTCCGACACAGATACGCAGTATTTT

J: TRBJ2-1
V: TRBV5-4
D: TRBD2
size: -
CDR3: CASSLRLAGINEQFF
DNA: TGTGCCAGCAGCTTGCGGCTAGCGGGGATCAATGAGCAGTTCTTC

J: TRBJ2-7
V: TRBV28
D: TRBD1
size: -
CDR3: CASSLTGGSYEQYF
DNA: TGTGCCAGCAGTTTGACAGGGGGCTCTTACGAGCAGTACTTC

J: TRBJ2-2
V: TRBV5-5
D: TRBD2
size: -
CDR3: CASSLRVAGVLNTGELFF
DNA: TGTGCCAGCAGCTTGAGGGTAGCGGGGGTGCTGAACACCGGGGAGCTGTTTTTT

J: TRBJ2-2
V: TRBV27
D: TRBD1
size: -
CDR3: CASRGTGTNTGELFF
DNA: TGTGCCAGCAGGGGGACAGGGACGAACACCGGGGAGCTGTTTTTT

J: TRBJ2-1
V: TRBV19
D: -
size: -
CDR3: CASSTYSGLSYNEQFF
DNA: TGTGCCAGTAGTACCTATAGCGGCCTCTCCTACAATGAGCAGTTCTTC

J: TRBJ2-1
V: TRBV5-1
D: TRBD1
size: once
CDR3: CASSLDQGQGGHQQFF
DNA: TGCGCCAGCAGCTTGGATCAGGGACAGGGTGGTCATCAGCAGTTCTTC

J: TRBJ2-5
V: TRBV18
D: TRBD1
size: -
CDR3: CASSLTGGAGGETQYF
DNA: TGTGCCAGCTCACTGACAGGGGGCGCCGGGGGAGAGACCCAGTACTTC

J: TRBJ2-1
V: TRBV30
D: -
size: -
CDR3: CAWSPYRDEQFF
DNA: TGTGCCTGGAGTCCTTATCGGGATGAGCAGTTCTTC

J: TRBJ2-5
V: TRBV15
D: TRBD1
size: -
CDR3: CATQKGQGVETQYF
DNA: TGTGCCACCCAGAAAGGACAGGGTGTGGAGACCCAGTACTTC

J: TRBJ1-1
V: TRBV19
D: TRBD1
size: -
CDR3: CASSARQGTTEAFF
DNA: TGTGCCAGTAGTGCCCGACAGGGTACCACTGAAGCTTTCTTT

J: TRBJ2-7
V: TRBV5-1
D: TRBD1
size: -
CDR3: CASSSFRDRGHSSYEQYF
DNA: TGCGCCAGCAGCTCGTTCCGGGACAGGGGGCATAGCTCCTACGAGCAGTACTTC

J: TRBJ2-5
V: TRBV18
D: -
size: -
CDR3: CASSTGGQGEETQYF
DNA: TGTGCCAGCTCGACGGGAGGACAGGGTGAGGAGACCCAGTACTTC

J: TRBJ2-2
V: TRBV10-3
D: -
size: -
CDR3: CAISEGTLSYTGELFF
DNA: TGTGCCATCAGTGAGGGGACACTCTCCTACACCGGGGAGCTGTTTTTT

J: TRBJ2-1
V: TRBV7-2
D: TRBD2
size: -
CDR3: CASSLWAGVSYNEQFF
DNA: TGTGCCAGCAGCTTATGGGCGGGGGTTTCCTACAATGAGCAGTTCTTC

J: TRBJ1-2
V: TRBV5-8
D: -
size: -
CDR3: CASSVLRYTF
DNA: TGTGCCAGCAGCGTACTCCGCTACACCTTC

J: TRBJ1-1
V: TRBV7-2
D: TRBD1
size: -
CDR3: CASSSQGYTEAFF
DNA: TGTGCCAGCAGCTCACAGGGGTACACTGAAGCTTTCTTT

J: TRBJ2-7
V: TRBV4-2
D: TRBD2
size: -
CDR3: CASSQVRGAGGEQYF
DNA: TGTGCCAGCAGCCAAGTTCGAGGAGCGGGGGGCGAGCAGTACTTC

J: TRBJ2-1
V: TRBV20-1
D: TRBD2
size: -
CDR3: CSASPLTSGGRNEQFF
DNA: TGCAGTGCTAGTCCCTTAACTAGCGGGGGAAGGAATGAGCAGTTCTTC

J: TRBJ2-3
V: TRBV6-2/TRBV6-3
D: -
size: -
CDR3: CASSRAGFGTDTQYF
DNA: TGTGCCAGCAGTAGGGCGGGGTTTGGGACAGATACGCAGTATTTT

J: TRBJ2-4
V: TRBV7-8
D: TRBD1
size: -
CDR3: CASSLVAGTGGKNIQYF
DNA: TGTGCCAGCAGCTTAGTGGCTGGGACAGGGGGCAAAAACATTCAGTACTTC

J: TRBJ2-3
V: TRBV7-9
D: TRBD2
size: once
CDR3: CASSLGVAGGTDTQYF
DNA: TGTGCCAGCAGCTTAGGGGTGGCGGGGGGAACAGATACGCAGTATTTT

J: TRBJ1-6
V: TRBV5-1
D: -
size: -
CDR3: CASSLGGPPQDNSPLHF
DNA: TGCGCCAGCAGCTTGGGAGGGCCGCCGCAGGATAATTCACCCCTCCACTTT

J: TRBJ2-7
V: TRBV3-1/TRBV3-2
D: -
size: -
CDR3: CASSLFSEGSSPYEQYF
DNA: TGTGCCAGCAGCCTTTTCTCGGAGGGATCTAGCCCCTACGAGCAGTACTTC

J: TRBJ2-1
V: TRBV11-3
D: -
size: -
CDR3: CASSLNSNEQFF
DNA: TGTGCCAGCAGCTTAAATAGCAATGAGCAGTTCTTC

J: TRBJ2-7
V: TRBV7-8
D: -
size: -
CDR3: CASSFNYGDEQYF
DNA: TGTGCCAGCAGCTTTAACTACGGCGACGAGCAGTACTTC

J: TRBJ2-2
V: TRBV5-1
D: -
size: -
CDR3: CASSLFPGTNTGELFF
DNA: TGCGCCAGCAGCTTGTTCCCAGGGACTAACACCGGGGAGCTGTTTTTT

J: TRBJ2-3
V: TRBV5-1
D: TRBD1
size: -
CDR3: CASSRDRGDTQYF
DNA: TGCGCCAGCAGCCGGGACAGGGGAGATACGCAGTATTTT

J: TRBJ1-2
V: TRBV21-1
D: -
size: -
CDR3: CASSKNRDREISHYGYTF
DNA: TGTGCCAGCAGCAAAAACCGGGACAGGGAGATTAGTCACTATGGCTACACCTTC

J: TRBJ2-2
V: TRBV3-1/TRBV3-2
D: TRBD2
size: -
CDR3: CASSRGGSNTGELFF
DNA: TGTGCCAGCAGCCGGGGGGGATCGAACACCGGGGAGCTGTTTTTT